These 4 T cell receptor beta chains share one sample of origin, sequenced in a study of blood T cell repertoires in COVID-19. Libraries were prepared by immunoSEQ multiplex PCR; TCRdb keeps only in-frame clonotypes and omits some of them. This table has just over 95,000 clones, about 87% appearing once. Sequencing used peripheral blood. Receptors were obtained from a human donor in a cohort sampled during active COVID-19.

This clone occurred a few times. The chain joins TRBV7-9 to TRBJ2-3; 13 bases agree with TRBD2. This CDR3 contains 15 residues. J lost 4 bases, V lost 5 bases, and 3 bases had no gene match. Germline V gene lookup returns CDR1 SEHNR and CDR2 FQNEAQ (reference sequence). The CDR3: CASSITSGGADTQYF. In nucleotides, the CDR3 is TGTGCCAGCAGCATAACTAGCGGGGGGGCAGATACGCAGTATTTT.

The CDR3 bases are TGTGCCAGCAGCTTAGCGGGACAGGGACCCTACGAGCAGTACTTC. Translating it yields CASSLAGQGPYEQYF. The chain carries TRBV7-6 and TRBJ2-7, with 9 bases that match TRBD1. The CDR3 runs to 15 residues. V shed 0 bases, J shed 2 bases, and the junction held 2 bases outside the gene matches. Germline CDR1 is SGHVS and CDR2 is FNYEAQ.

This clone was counted between two and nine times. The chain links TRBV19 to TRBJ1-3; D is unclear. This CDR3 comprises 16 residues. V dropped 5 bases and J dropped 3 bases, with 17 bases sitting between them. Germline CDR1 is LNHDA and CDR2 is SQIVND (reference sequence). In DNA form, the CDR3 reads TGTGCCAGTAGTCTGGCAACAATTGGCCTTGGAAACACCATATATTTT. Protein: CASSLATIGLGNTIYF.

The rearrangement uses TRBV5-8 and TRBJ1-1; 7 bases are shared with TRBD1. The V segment lost 4 bases and the J segment 10 bases; nucleotides outside the gene matches: 16. CDR1 SGHTS and CDR2 YDEGEE come from the germline V gene. The CDR3 has 15 amino acids. Here the CDR3 DNA reads TGTGCCAGCAGCCGGCGTGGTAGAGAGGGGGCAATAGCTTTCTTT. It encodes CASSRRGREGAIAFF.